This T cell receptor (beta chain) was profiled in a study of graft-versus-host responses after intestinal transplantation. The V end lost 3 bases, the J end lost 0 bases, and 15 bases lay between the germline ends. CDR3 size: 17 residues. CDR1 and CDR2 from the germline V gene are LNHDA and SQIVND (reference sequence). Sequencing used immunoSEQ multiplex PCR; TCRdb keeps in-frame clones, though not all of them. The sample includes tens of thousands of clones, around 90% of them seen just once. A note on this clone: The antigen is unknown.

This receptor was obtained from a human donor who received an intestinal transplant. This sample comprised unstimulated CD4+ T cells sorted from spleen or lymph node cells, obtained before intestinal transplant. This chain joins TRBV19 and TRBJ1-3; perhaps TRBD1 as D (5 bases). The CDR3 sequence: CASSIAAQGASGNTIYF. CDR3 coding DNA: TGTGCCAGTAGTATTGCGGCACAAGGGGCCTCTGGAAACACCATATATTTT.